Listed here are 24 T cell receptor beta chains from one sample, sequenced in a study of cytomegalovirus exposure and HLA in healthy donors. The PCR had 60 Vbeta and 13 Jbeta primers. The data were produced by immunoSEQ multiplex PCR, yet TCRdb's version contains in-frame clones alone and is incomplete. The repertoire holds more than 200,000 clones, roughly 87% seen once, with nearly 6% in the top ten. Source material: PBMCs. The receptors originated from a man aged 40-49 years in good health and CMV-seropositive.

The chain combines TRBV5-4 with TRBJ1-4, with D perhaps TRBD1 (6 bases). V gave up 0 bases and J gave up 3 bases, with 12 bases separating them. The CDR3 consists of 16 residues. Per the germline V gene, CDR1 is SGHNT and CDR2 is YYREEE (reference sequence). CDR3: CASSLGGTGSNEKLFF. In DNA, the CDR3 is TGTGCCAGCAGCTTGGGGGGTACAGGGTCTAATGAAAAACTGTTTTTT.

The CDR3 loop is CASDEDAGSWATEAFF. The CDR3 nucleotides are TGTGCTAGTGATGAGGATGCGGGTTCGTGGGCCACTGAAGCTTTCTTT. V usage is TRBV12-5 and J usage is TRBJ1-1; D remains unclear. Germline V gives CDR1 LGHNT, CDR2 FRNRAP. The CDR3 loop spans 16 amino acids. V was cut by 7 bases and J by 4 bases, with 22 bases left in between.

The chain couples TRBV30 to TRBJ1-5; D gene unclear. This CDR3 contains 15 residues. Germline assignment: CDR1 GTSNPN and CDR2 SVGIG (reference sequence). V lost 2 bases and J lost 0, with 11 bases in between. The CDR3, as DNA: TGTGCCTGGAGTAAATCAGAATATAGCAATCAGCCCCAGCATTTT. Translated: CAWSKSEYSNQPQHF.

The chain links TRBV7-6 to TRBJ2-7; the D gene is possibly TRBD2 (5 bases). Trimming removed 1 base at V and 4 bases at J, with 14 bases between. The CDR3 contains 15 residues. Germline CDR1 reads SGHVS; CDR2 reads FNYEAQ. Written as DNA, the CDR3 is TGTGCCAGCAGCTTAGAGGGAGTTGGAGGATACGAGCAGTACTTC. Translation gives CASSLEGVGGYEQYF.

The chain joins TRBV2 to TRBJ1-2; D gene unclear. In germline, CDR1 is SNHLY, CDR2 FYNNEI. V dropped 1 base and J dropped 4 bases, with 13 bases sitting between them. The CDR3 has 15 amino acids. The CDR3 region is CASSEGWQISYGYTF. The CDR3 DNA follows: TGTGCCAGCAGTGAAGGTTGGCAGATAAGCTATGGCTACACCTTC.

The chain links TRBV27 to TRBJ2-2; D is unclear. CDR1 and CDR2 from the germline V gene are MNHEY and SMNVEV (reference sequence). Trimming removed 3 bases from V and 1 base from J, with 6 bases in between. The CDR3 runs 14 residues. This CDR3 is CASSLSENTGELFF. Written as DNA, the CDR3 is TGTGCCAGCAGTTTGAGTGAGAACACCGGGGAGCTGTTTTTT.

The rearrangement uses TRBV5-5 and TRBJ1-2, with a weak D call TRBD1 (5 bases). This CDR3 has 18 amino acids. Germline CDR1 reads SGHKS; CDR2 reads YYEKEE (reference sequence). Trimming pared 4 bases from V and 8 bases from J, leaving 30 bases between. The CDR3 nucleotides are TGTGCCAGCAGCCCGGATTCCGGGCAGGGCACGGGAGTAAAAGGCTACACCTTC. This codes for CASSPDSGQGTGVKGYTF.

The CDR3 loop reads CASNLATSDRQETQYF. In DNA, the CDR3 is TGCGCCAGCAACCTCGCGACTAGCGACCGCCAAGAGACCCAGTACTTC. The gene calls are TRBV4-1 and TRBJ2-5; 8 nucleotides align to TRBD2. Germline CDR1 is MGHRA and CDR2 is YSYEKL. The CDR3 runs 16 residues. The V gene end was trimmed by 7 bases and the J gene end by 1 base; junction bases not matched to a gene: 11.

This rearrangement joins TRBV6-5 to TRBJ1-3; 8 bases align to TRBD1. The CDR3 runs 15 residues. The V segment lost 5 bases and the J segment 3 bases; nucleotides outside the gene matches: 6. Germline loops: CDR1 MNHEY, CDR2 SVGAGI. This CDR3 reads CASSTSGQGGNTIYF. CDR3 coding DNA: TGTGCCAGCAGTACCTCCGGACAGGGTGGAAACACCATATATTTT.

The chain employs TRBV7-8 and TRBJ2-3; no definite D call. V lost 3 bases and J lost 0, with 13 bases in between. The CDR3 length is 16 residues. The germline gives CDR1 SGHVS, CDR2 FQNEAQ. The CDR3 DNA sequence: TGTGCCAGCAGCTTCAGAGGCAGCCTGAGCACAGATACGCAGTATTTT. Its translation: CASSFRGSLSTDTQYF.

The chain recombines TRBV23-1 with TRBJ2-7; 9 positions agree with TRBD1. TRBV23-1 is marked as an open reading frame, function uncertain. J gave up 5 bases and V 0 bases, and 8 bases lay outside the gene matches. The CDR3 contains 16 residues. The CDR3 DNA reads as TGCGCCAGCAGTCAATCGTTCGGGGACAGGGACCACGAGCAGTACGTC. Translating it yields CASSQSFGDRDHEQYV.

This chain joins TRBV30 and TRBJ1-1, with D possibly matching TRBD1 (5 bases). CDR1 and CDR2 (germline): GTSNPN, SVGIG (reference sequence). This CDR3 is built from 16 residues. The V end was cut by 7 bases, the J end by 0 bases, with 21 bases between. DNA of the CDR3: TGTGCCTTCTCCGGGACTGCCCGGGTCATGAACACTGAAGCTTTCTTT. The encoded protein is CAFSGTARVMNTEAFF.

This sequence joins TRBV5-6 and TRBJ1-1, with D hard to call. Trimming cost V 2 bases and J 1 base, with 15 bases left between them. This CDR3 comprises 16 residues. CDR1 is SGHDT, CDR2 YYEEEE, per germline. The CDR3 is CASSFRLSWPNTEAFF. CDR3 nucleotides: TGTGCCAGCAGCTTTCGACTCTCTTGGCCGAACACTGAAGCTTTCTTT.

This chain joins TRBV5-4 and TRBJ2-7; 7 bases align to TRBD2. J lost 10 bases, V lost 4 bases, and 5 bases had no gene match. This CDR3 comprises 11 residues. Looked up from germline, CDR1 is SGHNT and CDR2 is YYREEE (reference sequence). The CDR3 DNA follows: TGTGCCAGCAGCATGGGGGGGACTCAGTACTTC. Protein product: CASSMGGTQYF.

The CDR3 spells CASSPSGGANTEAFF. CDR3 nucleotide sequence: TGTGCCAGCAGCCCCAGTGGGGGGGCGAACACTGAAGCTTTCTTT. This sequence joins TRBV9 and TRBJ1-1, with D possibly being TRBD1 (6 bases). The length of the CDR3 is 15 residues. V gave up 4 bases and J gave up 1 base, with 14 bases separating them. Looked up from germline, CDR1 is SGDLS and CDR2 is YYNGEE. Supplemented by reference TRBV9 and TRBJ1-1, the full variable domain reads DSGVTQTPKHLITATGQRVTLRCSPRSGDLSVYWYQQSLDQGLQFLIQYYNGEERAKGNILERFSAQQFPDLHSELNLSSLELGDSALYFCASSPSGGANTEAFFGQGTRLTVV.

The chain carries TRBV6-1 and TRBJ2-1, with 9 bases that match TRBD1. The CDR3 length is 13 residues. Germline CDR1 reads MNHNS; CDR2 reads SASEGT. Trimming at V came to 10 bases and at J to 9 bases, leaving 10 bases not matched to a gene. The CDR3: CATFPGQGGEQFF. CDR3 bases: TGTGCCACCTTCCCGGGACAGGGAGGTGAGCAGTTCTTC.

The chain recombines TRBV6-5 with TRBJ1-4; D remains unclear. The CDR3 extends over 14 amino acids. In germline, CDR1 is MNHEY, CDR2 SVGAGI. V was pared by 7 bases and J by 2 bases, with 11 bases between. CDR3 loop: CASNSGGTNEKLFF. The DNA of the CDR3 is TGTGCCAGCAATTCGGGAGGGACTAATGAAAAACTGTTTTTT.

V and J are TRBV5-1 and TRBJ2-2; D possibly corresponds to TRBD2 (6 bases). V lost 3 bases, J lost 5 bases, and 14 bases lay in between. CDR3 size: 15 residues. Germline V gives CDR1 SGHRS, CDR2 YFSETQ. CDR3 amino acids: CASSSRERGTGELFF. The CDR3 DNA reads TGCGCCAGCAGCTCTCGGGAGCGTGGGACCGGGGAGCTGTTTTTT.

The chain uses TRBV27 and TRBJ2-7; unclear D gene. This CDR3 region has 13 residues. CDR1 and CDR2 (germline): MNHEY, SMNVEV (reference sequence). Between the trimmed V and J ends, which lost 3 bases and 6 bases, there was a span of 12 bases. The CDR3 DNA sequence: TGTGCCAGCAGTTTCGCCACTGCCTCCGAGCAGTACTTC. Translating gives CASSFATASEQYF.

This chain links TRBV2 with TRBJ1-1; D may be TRBD1 (6 bases). CDR1 is SNHLY, CDR2 FYNNEI, per germline. The CDR3 length is 15 residues. The ends were cut back, 8 bases at V and 3 bases at J, with 19 bases in the middle. CDR3 residues: CASDGTPVEDTEAFF. The DNA for the CDR3 is TGTGCCAGCGACGGGACACCCGTAGAGGACACTGAAGCTTTCTTT.

This clone was seen a single time. This rearrangement joins TRBV6-1 to TRBJ2-7; tentatively, D is TRBD2 (6 bases). The germline V gene has CDR1 MNHNS and CDR2 SASEGT. The CDR3 is 16 residues long. Trimming pared 2 bases from V and 0 bases from J, leaving 14 bases between. Here the CDR3 reads CASSEPGLLSSYEQYF. The CDR3 bases are TGTGCCAGCAGTGAACCGGGACTCCTGAGCTCCTACGAGCAGTACTTC.

The V gene is TRBV6-5, the J gene TRBJ2-2; 10 bases fit TRBD2. V was clipped by 6 bases and J by 3 bases; unmatched bases: 4. CDR3 length: 15 residues. The germline gives CDR1 MNHEY, CDR2 SVGAGI. The CDR3 region is CASRRSGRDTGELFF. The CDR3 nucleotides read TGTGCCAGCAGACGAAGCGGGAGGGACACCGGGGAGCTGTTTTTT.

This chain uses TRBV7-9 with TRBJ2-2; 11 bases map to TRBD2. J gave up 4 bases and V 5 bases, and 6 bases lay outside the gene matches. There are 16 residues in the CDR3. CDR1 is SEHNR and CDR2 is FQNEAQ in the germline V gene (reference sequence). CDR3 loop: CASSPLAGVSTGELFF. CDR3 in DNA: TGTGCCAGCAGCCCACTAGCGGGAGTAAGCACCGGGGAGCTGTTTTTT.

This sequence joins TRBV11-2 and TRBJ1-1; 10 nucleotides match TRBD1. Germline loops: CDR1 SGHAT, CDR2 FQNNGV. The trim removed 3 bases at V and 5 bases at J, leaving 6 bases unmatched. CDR3 size: 15 residues. The CDR3, as DNA: TGTGCCAGCAGCTTGAGGACAGGGGGGGTGACTGAAGCTTTCTTT. This sequence encodes CASSLRTGGVTEAFF.